This T cell receptor (beta chain) was identified during a study of control samples from healthy donors and cancer patients. This table comes from immunoSEQ multiplex PCR, and its TCRdb copy is limited to in-frame clones, with some not included. In the table there are 93,000 or so clones, around 89% of which are singletons. The receptor was derived from a man in his sixties with lung cancer. Sample: PBMCs.

The CDR3 reads CASSGYRGRGTDTQYF. The CDR3, as DNA: TGTGCCAGCAGCGGTTACAGGGGAAGAGGCACAGATACGCAGTATTTT. V usage is TRBV9 and J usage is TRBJ2-3; 7 bases align to TRBD1. This CDR3 is 16 amino acids long. V dropped 3 bases and J dropped 1; count of bases not matched to a gene: 8. Germline CDR1 SGDLS, CDR2 YYNGEE. Supplemented by reference TRBV9 and TRBJ2-3, the full variable domain reads DSGVTQTPKHLITATGQRVTLRCSPRSGDLSVYWYQQSLDQGLQFLIQYYNGEERAKGNILERFSAQQFPDLHSELNLSSLELGDSALYFCASSGYRGRGTDTQYFGPGTRLTVL.